The 7 T cell receptor beta chains below all came from one sample that was sequenced in a study of blood T cell repertoires in COVID-19 (TCRdb year 2020). Receptors were amplified or captured by the immunoSEQ multiplex PCR assay. TCRdb retrieved this table from immuneACCESS and kept in-frame rearrangements only. Not all clones are present; in checked studies, unresolved V genes account for under half, and no reason is known for the remainder. The sample table contains about 130,000 clones; only one count was recorded for 75% to 85% of them. The ten largest account for 3.5% to 4% of the sample. The sample was peripheral blood. These receptors all stem from a woman between 45 and 65 years old with acute or convalescent COVID-19.

The V call is TRBV3-1 (or the pseudogene TRBV3-2), the J call TRBJ2-2, with D maybe TRBD2 (5 bases). This CDR3 region has 14 residues. The germline V and J ends were trimmed by 10 bases and 4 bases, with 16 bases remaining between them. Germline CDR1 LGHDT, CDR2 YNNKEL (reference sequence). CDR3 in DNA: TGTGCCACCGCTCCGGGGTCAACCACCGGGGAGCTGTTTTTT. It translates to CATAPGSTTGELFF.

CDR3 amino acids: CSASSGELGGYTF. As DNA, the CDR3 is TGCAGTGCCAGTAGCGGTGAGCTGGGGGGCTACACCTTC. This rearrangement joins TRBV20-1 to TRBJ1-2; D is unresolved. The germline CDR1 and CDR2 sequences are DFQATT and SNEGSKA (reference sequence). The CDR3 extends over 13 amino acids. Trimming removed 6 bases from V and 8 bases from J, with 19 bases in between.

The table lists this clone with a few counts. This chain uses TRBV14 with TRBJ2-5; 9 bases align to TRBD1. V was pared by 6 bases and J by 5 bases, with 7 bases of the junction left unmatched. Looked up from germline, CDR1 is SGHDN and CDR2 is FVKESK. CDR3 length: 14 residues. Here the CDR3 reads CASRLGTGWETQYF. The CDR3 DNA is TGTGCCAGCAGACTCGGGACAGGGTGGGAGACCCAGTACTTC.

This CDR3 is CASSSHPGQPQHF. Written as DNA, the CDR3 is TGTGCCAGCAGCTCGCACCCGGGTCAGCCCCAGCATTTT. The J gene is TRBJ1-5, the V gene TRBV3-1 (or the pseudogene TRBV3-2); no reliable D call. V was trimmed by 5 bases and J by 6 bases, leaving 11 bases between them. Germline lookup yields CDR1 LGHDT and CDR2 YNNKEL (reference sequence). The CDR3 covers 13 residues.

This clone was observed a single time. J is TRBJ1-5 and V is TRBV2; weak D call: TRBD1 (5 bases). The CDR3 loop spans 12 amino acids. Trimming removed 7 bases from V and 3 bases from J, with 7 bases in between. Germline CDR1 is SNHLY and CDR2 is FYNNEI. The CDR3 spells CASKQDNQPQHF. In DNA, the CDR3 is TGTGCCAGCAAACAGGACAATCAGCCCCAGCATTTT.

This chain uses TRBV30 with TRBJ1-1; no clear D. This CDR3 spans 13 amino acids. In germline, CDR1 is GTSNPN, CDR2 SVGIG (reference sequence). With 0 bases removed from V and 1 base from J, the gap between germline ends came to 6 bases. The CDR3 protein is CAWSVRQNTEAFF. CDR3 coding DNA: TGTGCCTGGAGTGTAAGACAGAACACTGAAGCTTTCTTT.

The table lists this clone with a few counts. The rearrangement links TRBV6-2 or TRBV6-3 to TRBJ2-7, with D possibly being TRBD1 (6 bases). The CDR3 totals 17 residues. CDR1 is MNHEY and CDR2 is SVGEGT in the germline V gene. The ends were cut back, 2 bases at V and 2 bases at J, with 19 bases in the middle. The CDR3 coding sequence is TGTGCCAGCAGTTACCCAGAGGATGGGACAAGGACCTACGAGCAGTACTTC. Amino acid sequence: CASSYPEDGTRTYEQYF.